A selection of T cell receptor beta chains follows, all from one sample in a study of blood T cell repertoires in COVID-19. The assay was immunoSEQ multiplex PCR, and TCRdb's table has in-frame clones only and misses some. This table holds approximately 190,000 clones, over 80% found once. The sample comprised PBMCs or T cells enriched from blood (not recorded which). The receptors come from a woman aged 25 to 39 who had been exposed to COVID-19. Each CDR3 is given with its conserved first and last residue. Fields, in order: V gene, J gene, clone size, D gene, CDR3 DNA, CDR3 protein. The D gene is left open where the match is weak. The size entry is marked missing in some rows and otherwise reads once, few, many or a size class.

V gene: TRBV9; J gene: TRBJ1-3; clone size: NA; D gene: NA; CDR3 DNA: TGTGCCAGCAGCCGATTACAGGGCGTCTCTGGAAACACCATATATTTT; CDR3 protein: CASSRLQGVSGNTIYF
V gene: TRBV6-2/TRBV6-3; J gene: TRBJ2-3; clone size: few; D gene: TRBD2; CDR3 DNA: TGTGCCAGCAGTTGGGGGGGGACGGGTTATACGCAGTATTTT; CDR3 protein: CASSWGGTGYTQYF
V gene: TRBV18; J gene: TRBJ1-1; clone size: NA; D gene: NA; CDR3 DNA: TGTGCCAGCTCCCCATTCGAGACAGTGAACACTGAAGCTTTCTTT; CDR3 protein: CASSPFETVNTEAFF
V gene: TRBV14; J gene: TRBJ2-3; clone size: NA; D gene: NA; CDR3 DNA: TGTGCCAGCAGTTTACAGGGCACAGATACGCAGTATTTT; CDR3 protein: CASSLQGTDTQYF
V gene: TRBV20-1; J gene: TRBJ1-1; clone size: few; D gene: NA; CDR3 DNA: TGCAGTGCTAGTAGCCCCGATCCGAACACTGAAGCTTTCTTT; CDR3 protein: CSASSPDPNTEAFF
V gene: TRBV5-6; J gene: TRBJ2-7; clone size: NA; D gene: NA; CDR3 DNA: TGTGCCAGCAGCAACACACAGGGCTCCTACGAGCAGTACTTC; CDR3 protein: CASSNTQGSYEQYF
V gene: TRBV7-8; J gene: TRBJ1-6; clone size: once; D gene: TRBD1; CDR3 DNA: TGTGCCAGCAGCACCGGGACAGTCTATAATTCACCCCTCCACTTT; CDR3 protein: CASSTGTVYNSPLHF
V gene: TRBV29-1; J gene: TRBJ1-1; clone size: NA; D gene: TRBD1; CDR3 DNA: TGCAGCGGCGGACAGGTGGTCACTGAAGCTTTCTTT; CDR3 protein: CSGGQVVTEAFF
V gene: TRBV6-5; J gene: TRBJ1-2; clone size: NA; D gene: NA; CDR3 DNA: TGTGCCAGCTCCGAAGGCAGGGCTCGGATCTACACCTTC; CDR3 protein: CASSEGRARIYTF
V gene: TRBV28; J gene: TRBJ2-5; clone size: few; D gene: TRBD2; CDR3 DNA: TGTGCCAGCAGTTTGTCTAGCGGGGGGCTGGGGGAGACCCAGTACTTC; CDR3 protein: CASSLSSGGLGETQYF
V gene: TRBV5-5; J gene: TRBJ1-5; clone size: NA; D gene: NA; CDR3 DNA: TGTGCCAGCAGTAACCCGACAGATAATAGCAATCAGCCCCAGCATTTT; CDR3 protein: CASSNPTDNSNQPQHF
V gene: TRBV6-5; J gene: TRBJ1-1; clone size: NA; D gene: NA; CDR3 DNA: TGTGCCGCCCGAAGCATGAACACTGAAGCTTTCTTT; CDR3 protein: CAARSMNTEAFF
V gene: TRBV7-6; J gene: TRBJ1-2; clone size: once; D gene: NA; CDR3 DNA: TGTGCCAGCAGCTTAGCAGGGGATAACTATGGCTACACCTTC; CDR3 protein: CASSLAGDNYGYTF
V gene: TRBV19; J gene: TRBJ1-1; clone size: NA; D gene: NA; CDR3 DNA: TGTGCCAGTAGTATTTCTCCAGGGTGGTACACTGAAGCTTTCTTT; CDR3 protein: CASSISPGWYTEAFF
V gene: TRBV6-2/TRBV6-3; J gene: TRBJ1-2; clone size: NA; D gene: TRBD1; CDR3 DNA: TGTGCCAGCAGTCAGGACGGGACAGCGGGAGCTAACTATGGCTACACCTTC; CDR3 protein: CASSQDGTAGANYGYTF
V gene: TRBV4-1; J gene: TRBJ2-2; clone size: once; D gene: NA; CDR3 DNA: TGCGCCAGCAGCCAAGGGGGAGTGACCGGGGAGCTGTTTTTT; CDR3 protein: CASSQGGVTGELFF
V gene: TRBV12-3/TRBV12-4; J gene: TRBJ1-5; clone size: NA; D gene: NA; CDR3 DNA: TGTGCCAGCCGTCGTCAGCCCCAGCATTTT; CDR3 protein: CASRRQPQHF
V gene: TRBV4-2; J gene: TRBJ2-7; clone size: NA; D gene: NA; CDR3 DNA: TGTGCCAGCAGCCCCCCGATTCATTCGGGTATCTACGAGCAGTACTTC; CDR3 protein: CASSPPIHSGIYEQYF
V gene: TRBV6-6; J gene: TRBJ1-4; clone size: NA; D gene: NA; CDR3 DNA: TGTGCCAGCAGTTACGCGGGGAATATCAATGAAAAACTGTTTTTT; CDR3 protein: CASSYAGNINEKLFF
V gene: TRBV10-3; J gene: TRBJ1-5; clone size: NA; D gene: NA; CDR3 DNA: TGTGCCATCAGTGAGTCCCCAGGGAATCAGCCCCAGCATTTT; CDR3 protein: CAISESPGNQPQHF
V gene: TRBV10-2; J gene: TRBJ2-7; clone size: NA; D gene: NA; CDR3 DNA: TGCGCCAGCAGCCTTAGACAGTTAGAGCAGTACTTC; CDR3 protein: CASSLRQLEQYF
V gene: TRBV19; J gene: TRBJ1-6; clone size: NA; D gene: TRBD1; CDR3 DNA: TGTGCCAGTAGTGATAGACAGGGAAATAATTCACCCCTCCACTTT; CDR3 protein: CASSDRQGNNSPLHF
V gene: TRBV6-5; J gene: TRBJ1-1; clone size: NA; D gene: NA; CDR3 DNA: TGTGCCAGTAACATGGCGGGGGCTCTGAACACTGAAGCTTTCTTT; CDR3 protein: CASNMAGALNTEAFF
V gene: TRBV9; J gene: TRBJ1-1; clone size: once; D gene: NA; CDR3 DNA: TGTGCCAGCAGCGTAGTAGGAGTTGGTGAAGCTTTCTTT; CDR3 protein: CASSVVGVGEAFF